This TCR beta chain was recovered during a study of memory CD4+ T cells and cytomegalovirus serostatus. Study-wide findings and caveats: CMV serostatus prediction reached median AUC approximately 0.96, or 0.89 with US-trained model. About 40% of the roughly 160 known CMV-associated TCRbeta sequences appeared in CD4+ memory. Suggested: most of the CMV-linked TCR signature lies in CD4+ memory cells.

Original methodology: After removing out-of-frame reads, 2,204,828 distinct TCRbeta sequences remained. Clones were sequenced by immunoSEQ multiplex PCR, and TCRdb holds only the in-frame ones, with some missing. D and trimming come from the DNA, and the V and J calls and clone size come from that table. The sample shows tens of thousands of clones, around 76% of them seen only once. Single viable CD3+CD4+CD8-CD45RO+ cells were sorted as the memory CD4+ T cells. Germline V lookup: CDR1 SGDLS, CDR2 YYNGEE. V was cut by 4 bases and J by 7 bases, with 11 bases left in between. The CDR3 has 13 residues. In the case of this clone: The antigen is unknown.

The rearrangement links TRBV9 to TRBJ2-2, with unresolved D. The TCR originated in an adult in good health and CMV-seronegative. Some clones in this sample may be carry-over from other donors' samples. The material sequenced was memory CD4+ T cells from blood. For the CDR3, the DNA is TGTGCCAGCAGCCTGCTCGGTTTCGGGGAGCTGTTTTTT. The encoded protein is CASSLLGFGELFF.